This TCR beta chain was identified in a study of T cells in localized non-small cell lung cancer (dated by TCRdb to the early 2020s). A note on the overall study: The study analyzed T cell repertoires of hundreds of early-stage NSCLC patients, comparing tumors and uninvolved tumor-adjacent lungs. The cohort was made up of about 240 treatment-naive NSCLC patients whose localized lung tumors had been resected. A mean age of around 66 years was recorded for the NSCLC patients, of whom 129 were male and more than 95 were female. Paper-wide results and their limitations: A median of approximately 62 of the top 100 tumor clones turned up in the paired uninvolved adjacent lung, and some 28 of those clones also ranked among the top 100 of that same adjacent lung. Because the study design was exploratory, TCR variables were selected using unadjusted p-values without false-discovery rate correction. The highest T cell clonality was observed in uninvolved tumor-adjacent lung, where clonality exceeded that of tumor, suggesting that antigenic responses were more focused in uninvolved tumor-adjacent lung. Higher T cell density in blood was associated with longer overall survival, whereas higher clonality in adjacent lung was associated with shorter survival. Because multi-region tumor sequencing was not done, intratumor heterogeneity could not be ruled out.

Between the V and J ends, shortened by 0 bases and 5 bases respectively, the junction contains 18 bases. CDR1 and CDR2 (MGHRA, YSYEKL) derive from the germline V gene. The CDR3 holds 17 amino acids from the cysteine to the phenylalanine. The kept DNA is CDR3 alone, 51 bases in frame from the first base. The immunoSEQ Assay was used to sequence TCR beta CDR3 regions from DNA. The paper's data handling went like this. To compute T cell density, TCR beta template counts were normalized to usable DNA, which was estimated by amplifying housekeeping genes. Richness was estimated with the preseqR package, extrapolating to 400,000 templates for PBMC samples and 120,000 templates for tissue samples. Clonality was calculated as one minus Pielou's evenness. Tissue-enriched TCRs were identified through differential abundance testing performed on productive amino-acid clonotypes, with a minimum total count of 5 and an alpha of 0.1. The Jaccard Index and the Morisita Overlap Index were used to measure repertoire overlap between compartments. GLIPH grouped TCR beta CDR3s together with public tetramer-defined viral CDR3s, and a viral motif had to include at least three viral sequences and show V-gene enrichment. TCRdb holds this immuneACCESS table with in-frame rearrangements only. Some clones are missing; in checked studies, unresolved V genes explain under half, and the rest has no known cause. V and J calls and clone size come straight from that table; D and trimming were deduced from the DNA. Across this sample there are 130,000 or so clones, with about 90% seen only once. Clones ranked in the top ten supply 1.7% of the sample.

Points on this clone: Its antigen is still unknown. Within one base of it there is no much larger clone, and no base qualities were kept.

At diagnosis, tumor, uninvolved tumor-adjacent lung and peripheral blood were collected and then preserved as a mix of FFPE and fresh-frozen material. For TCR repertoire profiling, blood samples were analyzed in the form of peripheral blood mononuclear cells. The sample was peripheral blood, taken before any cancer treatment. The sequence derives from a female donor over 55 with stage I lung adenocarcinoma. The chain employs TRBV4-1 and TRBJ2-3; the D segment may tentatively be TRBD1 or TRBD2, each giving 6 matched bases. In nucleotides, the sequence is TGCGCCAGCAGCCAAGATCGGGGAGGAATAGGGGGAGATACGCAGTATTTT. Its protein product is CASSQDRGGIGGDTQYF.